This T cell receptor beta chain was sequenced during a study of cytomegalovirus exposure and HLA in healthy donors. Study-wide background: There were more than 350 genotyped donors. Of these, 81% fell in the genetic ancestry cluster associated with self-reported Caucasian donors. Overall study findings and caveats: Sequencing depth across donors, presence/absence analyses assumed, was roughly uniform.

Of note for this clone: Its cognate antigen is unknown.

PCR involved 60 Vbeta and 13 Jbeta primers. The data were produced by immunoSEQ multiplex PCR, yet TCRdb's version contains in-frame clones alone and is incomplete. Here the sample spans 150,000 to 200,000 clones, 82% being singletons. CDR3 length: 18 amino acids. V shed 3 bases and J shed 10 bases, with 29 bases lying between them. Germline V gives CDR1 SGDLS, CDR2 YYNGEE. Sequencing was carried out using PBMCs. This receptor was obtained from a middle-aged man in good health and CMV-seronegative. The chain recombines TRBV9 with TRBJ2-1; D unclear. CDR3 coding DNA: TGTGCCAGCAGCGGAGGCCCAGCAGCGCCCGGCCTGAAAGGCGAGCAGTTCTTC. Residues: CASSGGPAAPGLKGEQFF.